These T cell receptor beta chains were read from a single sample in a study of blood T cell repertoires in COVID-19. Clones were sequenced by immunoSEQ multiplex PCR, and TCRdb holds only the in-frame ones, with some missing. This sample has under 150,000 clones, with around 90% found just once. Sequenced: peripheral blood. The receptor source for this set is a woman aged 45-60 years with acute or convalescent COVID-19. Each CDR3 is given with its conserved first and last residue. D genes are given only for firm matches.

d_call: .
v_call: TRBV28
j_call: TRBJ2-1
cdr3_nt: TGTGCCAGCAGTTTATGGGGGGGTGAGCAGTTCTTC
cdr3_aa: CASSLWGGEQFF

d_call: TRBD1
v_call: TRBV7-3
j_call: TRBJ1-2
cdr3_nt: TGTGCCAGCAGCAACTCCGGGACAGGGGGCGGCTACACCTTC
cdr3_aa: CASSNSGTGGGYTF

d_call: TRBD2
v_call: TRBV9
j_call: TRBJ2-5
cdr3_nt: TGTGCCAGCAGCGTAGGGCTAGCGGGAGCGGAGACCCAGTACTTC
cdr3_aa: CASSVGLAGAETQYF

d_call: .
v_call: TRBV21-1
j_call: TRBJ1-2
cdr3_nt: TGTGCCAGCGCCAGGGACTATGGCTACACCTTC
cdr3_aa: CASARDYGYTF

d_call: TRBD1
v_call: TRBV10-3
j_call: TRBJ1-1
cdr3_nt: TGTGCCATCACTAAAACAGGGGAAGGAAACACTGAAGCTTTCTTT
cdr3_aa: CAITKTGEGNTEAFF

d_call: TRBD2
v_call: TRBV10-3
j_call: TRBJ2-1
cdr3_nt: TGTGCCGCGACGGGGACTAACAATGAGCAGTTCTTC
cdr3_aa: CAATGTNNEQFF

d_call: .
v_call: TRBV7-7
j_call: TRBJ2-5
cdr3_nt: TGTGCCAGCTCGGACTCCCCCACGGTCCCAGAGACCCAGTACTTC
cdr3_aa: CASSDSPTVPETQYF

d_call: TRBD1
v_call: TRBV4-1
j_call: TRBJ2-4
cdr3_nt: TGCGCCAGCAGCCAAGAGGACAGGGAGGCGGACATTCAGTACTTC
cdr3_aa: CASSQEDREADIQYF

d_call: TRBD1
v_call: TRBV6-1
j_call: TRBJ2-1
cdr3_nt: TGTGCCAGCAGTGAAGTGGGGGTACCTGGACAGGATGAGCAGTTCTTC
cdr3_aa: CASSEVGVPGQDEQFF

d_call: .
v_call: TRBV18
j_call: TRBJ1-2
cdr3_nt: TGTGCCAGCTCCCCTAAACCTCGACAGGCATATGGCTACACCTTC
cdr3_aa: CASSPKPRQAYGYTF

d_call: .
v_call: TRBV28
j_call: TRBJ2-7
cdr3_nt: TGTGCCAGCAGTAGTCTAGCGCCCTACGAGCAGTACTTC
cdr3_aa: CASSSLAPYEQYF

d_call: .
v_call: TRBV7-9
j_call: TRBJ2-2
cdr3_nt: TGTGCCGGAGGCGGTGGAGATCTGGGTACCGGGGAGCTGTTTTTT
cdr3_aa: CAGGGGDLGTGELFF

d_call: TRBD2
v_call: TRBV2
j_call: TRBJ2-1
cdr3_nt: TGTGCCAGCAGTGATGGGCTAGCGGGGAACGTGGATGAGCAGTTCTTC
cdr3_aa: CASSDGLAGNVDEQFF

d_call: .
v_call: TRBV2
j_call: TRBJ1-6
cdr3_nt: TGTGCCAGCAGTGTTGGGGCCGGGGGGAATTCACCCCTCCACTTT
cdr3_aa: CASSVGAGGNSPLHF

d_call: TRBD1
v_call: TRBV28
j_call: TRBJ1-5
cdr3_nt: TGTGCCATTTGGGACAGGGGCAATCAGCCCCAGCATTTT
cdr3_aa: CAIWDRGNQPQHF